A selection of T cell receptor beta chains follows, all from one sample in a study of HIV-infected children after antiretroviral therapy interruption. TCRdb analysed the 3' RACE reads with MiXCR anew, one entry per CDR3 protein. Altogether approximately 15,000 distinct CDR3 sequences are present, about 3% being singletons, with the ten largest covering less than 40%. The specimen was CD45RO+ CD8+ T cells from PBMCs, pooled from several time points, collected from a donor given antiretroviral therapy, either interrupted or continuous. These receptors were obtained from a pool of human donors with HIV. Each CDR3 is given with its conserved first and last residue. D genes are given only for firm matches. Clone size is stated in some rows and not others, as once, few, many or a class when expanded.

v_gene: TRBV9; abundance: many; d_gene: TRBD2; j_gene: TRBJ2-5; CDR3aa: CASSDGTSGLPAGETQYF; CDR3nt: TGTGCCAGCAGCGACGGGACTAGCGGGCTCCCGGCAGGGGAGACCCAGTACTTC
v_gene: TRBV6-1; abundance: few; d_gene: TRBD1; j_gene: TRBJ2-2; CDR3aa: CASSEQGDTGELFF; CDR3nt: TGTGCCAGCAGTGAACAGGGGGACACCGGGGAGCTGTTTTTT
v_gene: TRBV13; abundance: many; d_gene: TRBD1; j_gene: TRBJ2-6; CDR3aa: CASSVQGAPGANVLTF; CDR3nt: TGTGCCAGCAGCGTACAGGGGGCCCCCGGGGCCAACGTCCTGACTTTC
v_gene: TRBV5-1; abundance: many; d_gene: NA; j_gene: TRBJ1-6; CDR3aa: CASSSQALGNSPLHF; CDR3nt: TGCGCCAGCAGCTCCCAGGCCCTGGGGAATTCACCCCTCCACTTT
v_gene: TRBV27; abundance: many; d_gene: NA; j_gene: TRBJ2-3; CDR3aa: CASSFDGLDTDTQYF; CDR3nt: TGTGCCAGCAGTTTCGACGGACTGGACACAGATACGCAGTATTTT
v_gene: TRBV6-2/TRBV6-3; abundance: many; d_gene: TRBD2; j_gene: TRBJ2-1; CDR3aa: CASSSAGLAVDEQFF; CDR3nt: TGTGCCAGCAGTTCCGCGGGACTAGCGGTTGATGAGCAGTTCTTC
v_gene: TRBV29-1; abundance: many; d_gene: NA; j_gene: TRBJ2-5; CDR3aa: CSAREGETQYF; CDR3nt: TGCAGCGCAAGAGAGGGGGAGACCCAGTACTTC
v_gene: TRBV30; abundance: many; d_gene: NA; j_gene: TRBJ1-1; CDR3aa: CAWRMNTEAFF; CDR3nt: TGTGCCTGGAGGATGAACACTGAAGCTTTCTTT
v_gene: TRBV15; abundance: many; d_gene: NA; j_gene: TRBJ2-3; CDR3aa: CATSPRTLGADTQYF; CDR3nt: TGTGCCACCAGCCCACGGACTCTGGGGGCAGATACGCAGTATTTT
v_gene: TRBV6-1; abundance: many; d_gene: NA; j_gene: TRBJ2-1; CDR3aa: CASSEAGGPYEQFF; CDR3nt: TGTGCCAGCAGTGAAGCGGGGGGGCCTTATGAGCAGTTCTTC
v_gene: TRBV6-5; abundance: many; d_gene: NA; j_gene: TRBJ2-3; CDR3aa: CASSPASYTDTQYF; CDR3nt: TGTGCCAGCAGCCCCGCGAGTTACACAGATACGCAGTATTTT
v_gene: TRBV6-4; abundance: medium-sized; d_gene: TRBD2; j_gene: TRBJ2-3; CDR3aa: CASSDSPASGADTQYF; CDR3nt: TGTGCCAGCAGTGACTCGCCGGCTAGCGGGGCAGATACGCAGTATTTT
v_gene: TRBV3-1; abundance: many; d_gene: TRBD2; j_gene: TRBJ2-5; CDR3aa: CASSQDFSGGETQYF; CDR3nt: TGTGCCAGCAGCCAAGATTTCAGCGGGGGTGAGACCCAGTACTTC
v_gene: TRBV6-4; abundance: NA; d_gene: NA; j_gene: TRBJ1-5; CDR3aa: CASSDSSTGAQHF; CDR3nt: TGTGCCAGCAGTGACTCCAGCACGGGGGCCCAGCATTTT
v_gene: TRBV5-1; abundance: many; d_gene: NA; j_gene: TRBJ1-5; CDR3aa: CASSFEGVRNQPQHF; CDR3nt: TGCGCCAGCAGCTTTGAGGGGGTTAGGAATCAGCCCCAGCATTTT
v_gene: TRBV7-9; abundance: many; d_gene: NA; j_gene: TRBJ2-1; CDR3aa: CASSLAGVNEQFF; CDR3nt: TGTGCCAGCAGCTTAGCGGGAGTGAATGAGCAGTTCTTC
v_gene: TRBV6-4; abundance: few; d_gene: NA; j_gene: TRBJ1-1; CDR3aa: CASSPQVNTEAFF; CDR3nt: TGTGCCAGCAGTCCGCAGGTGAACACTGAAGCTTTCTTT
v_gene: TRBV29-1; abundance: NA; d_gene: NA; j_gene: TRBJ1-2; CDR3aa: CSVRPGYTF; CDR3nt: TGCAGCGTTCGGCCTGGCTACACCTTC
v_gene: TRBV28; abundance: many; d_gene: NA; j_gene: TRBJ1-2; CDR3aa: CASNPGAPMIYGYTF; CDR3nt: TGTGCCAGCAACCCTGGGGCACCGATGATCTATGGCTACACCTTC
v_gene: TRBV7-2; abundance: many; d_gene: TRBD2; j_gene: TRBJ2-1; CDR3aa: CASSFTTASGYNEQFF; CDR3nt: TGTGCCAGCAGCTTTACTACGGCTAGCGGATACAATGAGCAGTTCTTC
v_gene: TRBV6-5; abundance: many; d_gene: NA; j_gene: TRBJ2-4; CDR3aa: CASSYSRLAKNIQYF; CDR3nt: TGTGCCAGCAGTTACAGCAGATTAGCCAAAAACATTCAGTACTTC
v_gene: TRBV6-2/TRBV6-3; abundance: many; d_gene: NA; j_gene: TRBJ2-5; CDR3aa: CASSYDPEGKTQYF; CDR3nt: TGTGCCAGCAGTTATGATCCCGAGGGAAAGACCCAGTACTTC
v_gene: TRBV10-2; abundance: few; d_gene: NA; j_gene: TRBJ1-1; CDR3aa: CASSELEGNTEAFF; CDR3nt: TGCGCCAGCAGTGAGTTAGAAGGGAACACTGAAGCTTTCTTT
v_gene: TRBV12-3/TRBV12-4; abundance: NA; d_gene: TRBD2; j_gene: TRBJ2-5; CDR3aa: CASRGLAGGQETQYF; CDR3nt: TGTGCCAGCAGAGGGCTAGCGGGGGGGCAAGAGACCCAGTACTTC
v_gene: TRBV5-1; abundance: many; d_gene: NA; j_gene: TRBJ1-1; CDR3aa: CASSPSGSPEAFF; CDR3nt: TGCGCCAGCAGCCCGTCGGGGTCCCCTGAAGCTTTCTTT
v_gene: TRBV20-1; abundance: medium-sized; d_gene: TRBD2; j_gene: TRBJ2-5; CDR3aa: CSARDLASGESETQYF; CDR3nt: TGCAGTGCTAGAGATCTAGCCAGCGGGGAGTCAGAGACCCAGTACTTC
v_gene: TRBV23-1; abundance: many; d_gene: TRBD1; j_gene: TRBJ2-4; CDR3aa: CASSQLDRGRTSGKNIQYF; CDR3nt: TGCGCCAGCAGTCAATTAGACAGGGGAAGAACGTCTGGCAAAAACATTCAGTACTTC
v_gene: TRBV12-3/TRBV12-4; abundance: NA; d_gene: NA; j_gene: TRBJ2-7; CDR3aa: CASSPKLTYERYF; CDR3nt: TGTGCCAGCAGTCCAAAATTAACCTACGAGCGATACTTC
v_gene: TRBV28; abundance: many; d_gene: NA; j_gene: TRBJ2-5; CDR3aa: CASSLLVKLETQYF; CDR3nt: TGTGCCAGCAGTTTATTGGTTAAGTTGGAGACCCAGTACTTC
v_gene: TRBV20-1; abundance: few; d_gene: NA; j_gene: TRBJ1-6; CDR3aa: CSAPTQGSPLHF; CDR3nt: TGCAGTGCCCCCACACAGGGTTCACCCCTCCACTTT
v_gene: TRBV20-1; abundance: many; d_gene: TRBD2; j_gene: TRBJ2-7; CDR3aa: CSAKAGTSGDTLREQYF; CDR3nt: TGCAGTGCCAAGGCGGGGACTAGCGGGGACACCCTACGCGAGCAGTACTTC
v_gene: TRBV4-1; abundance: few; d_gene: TRBD1; j_gene: TRBJ1-2; CDR3aa: CASSQGGTVYYGYTF; CDR3nt: TGCGCCAGCAGCCAAGGCGGGACAGTTTACTATGGCTACACCTTC
v_gene: TRBV28; abundance: many; d_gene: TRBD2; j_gene: TRBJ2-3; CDR3aa: CASSFGLAGHTDTQYF; CDR3nt: TGTGCCAGCAGTTTTGGACTAGCGGGTCACACAGATACGCAGTATTTT
v_gene: TRBV6-2/TRBV6-3; abundance: many; d_gene: TRBD2; j_gene: TRBJ2-1; CDR3aa: CASSLLAGASNEQFF; CDR3nt: TGTGCCAGCAGTTTACTAGCGGGAGCATCCAATGAGCAGTTCTTC
v_gene: TRBV5-5; abundance: many; d_gene: NA; j_gene: TRBJ1-1; CDR3aa: CASSLVSLAYLNTEAFF; CDR3nt: TGTGCCAGCAGCCTGGTTAGTCTTGCCTACTTGAACACTGAAGCTTTCTTT
v_gene: TRBV4-1; abundance: few; d_gene: TRBD1; j_gene: TRBJ2-7; CDR3aa: CASSQGQGIYEQYF; CDR3nt: TGCGCCAGCAGCCAAGGACAGGGAATTTACGAGCAGTACTTC
v_gene: TRBV20-1; abundance: NA; d_gene: NA; j_gene: TRBJ1-5; CDR3aa: CSASLGAKRNQPQHF; CDR3nt: TGCAGTGCTAGTTTGGGGGCAAAACGAAATCAGCCCCAGCATTTT